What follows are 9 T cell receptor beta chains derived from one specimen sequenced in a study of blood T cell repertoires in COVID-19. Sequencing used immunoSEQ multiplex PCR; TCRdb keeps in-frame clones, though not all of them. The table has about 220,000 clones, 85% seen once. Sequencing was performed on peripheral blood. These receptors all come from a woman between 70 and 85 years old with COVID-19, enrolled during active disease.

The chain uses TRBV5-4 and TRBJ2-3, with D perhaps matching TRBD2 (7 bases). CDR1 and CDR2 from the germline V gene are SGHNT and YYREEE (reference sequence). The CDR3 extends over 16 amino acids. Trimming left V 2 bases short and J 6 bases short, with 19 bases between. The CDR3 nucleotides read TGTGCCAGCAGCTTTGTGTGGAGGGGGGGTGTGGATACGCAGTATTTT. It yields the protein CASSFVWRGGVDTQYF.

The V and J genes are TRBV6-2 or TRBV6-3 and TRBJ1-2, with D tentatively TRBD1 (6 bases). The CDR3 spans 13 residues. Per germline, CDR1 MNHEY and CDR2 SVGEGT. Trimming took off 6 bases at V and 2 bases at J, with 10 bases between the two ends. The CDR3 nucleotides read TGTGCCAGCAGCAACACAGGGAACTATGGCTACACCTTC. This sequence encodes CASSNTGNYGYTF.

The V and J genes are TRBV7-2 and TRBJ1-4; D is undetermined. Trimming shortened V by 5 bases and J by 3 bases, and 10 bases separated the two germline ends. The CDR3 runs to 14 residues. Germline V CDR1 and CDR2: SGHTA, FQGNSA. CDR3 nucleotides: TGTGCCAGCAGCGGACTGAGGGCTAATGAAAAACTGTTTTTT. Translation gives CASSGLRANEKLFF.

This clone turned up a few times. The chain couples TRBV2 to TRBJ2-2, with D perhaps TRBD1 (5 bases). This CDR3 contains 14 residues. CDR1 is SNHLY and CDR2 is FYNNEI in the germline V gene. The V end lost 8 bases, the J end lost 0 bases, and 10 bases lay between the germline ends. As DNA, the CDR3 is TGTGCCAGCTCACAAGGGGCGAACACCGGGGAGCTGTTTTTT. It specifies CASSQGANTGELFF.

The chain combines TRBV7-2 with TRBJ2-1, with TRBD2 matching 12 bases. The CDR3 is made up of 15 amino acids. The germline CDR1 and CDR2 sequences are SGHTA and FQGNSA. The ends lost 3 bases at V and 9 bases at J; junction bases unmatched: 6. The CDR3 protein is CASSLTSGSSSEQFF. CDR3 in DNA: TGTGCCAGCAGCTTGACTAGCGGGAGTTCGTCTGAGCAGTTCTTC.

Written as DNA, the CDR3 is TGTGCCAGCAGGATACTAGCGGGAGGGCGAGGGACCCAGTACTTC. Protein product: CASRILAGGRGTQYF. V usage is TRBV6-5 and J usage is TRBJ2-5, with 13 bases matching TRBD2. The CDR3 has 15 residues. Germline trimming cut 6 bases from V and 7 bases from J; bases unmatched to any gene: 8. In germline, CDR1 is MNHEY, CDR2 SVGAGI.

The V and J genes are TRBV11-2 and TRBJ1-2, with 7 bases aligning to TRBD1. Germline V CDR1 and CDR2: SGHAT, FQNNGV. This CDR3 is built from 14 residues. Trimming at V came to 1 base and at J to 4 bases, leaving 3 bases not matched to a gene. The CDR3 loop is CASSLGPGGYGYTF. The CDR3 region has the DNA TGTGCCAGCAGCTTAGGGCCAGGGGGCTATGGCTACACCTTC.

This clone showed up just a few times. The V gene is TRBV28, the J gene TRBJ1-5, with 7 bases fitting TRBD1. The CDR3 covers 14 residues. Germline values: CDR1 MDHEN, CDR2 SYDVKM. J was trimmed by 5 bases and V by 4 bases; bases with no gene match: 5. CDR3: CASSSPGTDQPQHF. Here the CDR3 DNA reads TGTGCCAGCAGTTCCCCAGGGACAGATCAGCCCCAGCATTTT.

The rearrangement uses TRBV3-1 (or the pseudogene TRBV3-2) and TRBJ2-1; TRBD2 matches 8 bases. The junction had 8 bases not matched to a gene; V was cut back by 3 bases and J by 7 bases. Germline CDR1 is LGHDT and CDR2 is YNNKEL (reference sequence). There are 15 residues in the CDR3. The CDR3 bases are TGTGCCAGCAGCCACTACGGGGGGGCTGAAAATGAGCAGTTCTTC. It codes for CASSHYGGAENEQFF.